Below are 23 T cell receptor beta chains sequenced from a single sample in a study of graft-versus-host responses after intestinal transplantation. Libraries were prepared by immunoSEQ multiplex PCR; TCRdb keeps only in-frame clonotypes and omits some of them. The sample consists of approximately 37,000 clones, roughly 87% of them appearing once. Grafts had their tissue processed, releasing intraepithelial and lamina propria lymphocytes. The source material was ileum tissue, sampled more than 200 days after intestinal transplant. These receptor sequences come from a human patient who received an intestinal transplant, so some T cells may come from the graft donor.

This clone has just one count. Additional DNA sequences in this sample encode the identical CDR3. The V call is TRBV18, the J call TRBJ1-6, with 10 bases aligning to TRBD1. The CDR3 is 17 residues long. Germline CDR1 is KGHSH and CDR2 is LQKENI. The V segment lost 3 bases and the J segment 4 bases; nucleotides outside the gene matches: 6. CDR3 sequence: CASSPGDRGPYNSPLHF. DNA for the CDR3: TGTGCCAGCTCACCTGGGGACAGGGGCCCGTATAATTCACCCCTCCACTTT.

CDR3 region: CASSKHAGTSVNEQFF. The CDR3 bases are TGCGCCAGCAGCAAACATGCCGGGACTAGTGTCAATGAGCAGTTCTTC. V usage is TRBV5-1 and J usage is TRBJ2-1; TRBD2 agrees at 8 bases. J was trimmed by 6 bases and V by 4 bases; bases with no gene match: 12. Germline V gene sequence: CDR1 SGHRS, CDR2 YFSETQ. The CDR3 is 16 residues long.

The rearrangement joins TRBV5-1 to TRBJ1-2; D is unclear. Germline CDR1 is SGHRS and CDR2 is YFSETQ. The CDR3 spans 14 residues. V gave up 0 bases and J gave up 5 bases, with 11 bases separating them. CDR3 residues: CASSLAGADYGYTF. For the CDR3, the DNA is TGCGCCAGCAGCTTGGCCGGTGCTGATTATGGCTACACCTTC.

The chain is built from TRBV25-1 and TRBJ1-2, with 10 positions matching TRBD1. The CDR3 length is 16 residues. The V segment lost 2 bases and the J segment 9 bases; nucleotides outside the gene matches: 12. Germline V gene data show CDR1 as MGHDK and CDR2 as SYGVNS. This chain's CDR3 is CASSEGRRDRGFSYTF. The CDR3 coding sequence is TGTGCCAGCAGTGAAGGGAGGCGGGACAGGGGCTTTAGCTACACCTTC.

With respect to this clone: This sample includes further DNA sequences coding for the same CDR3. The chain has TRBV11-3 and TRBJ2-5; 16 bases match TRBD2. Germline V gene lookup returns CDR1 SGHNT and CDR2 YENEEA. The CDR3 has 16 residues. With V trimmed by 5 bases and J by 3 bases, 3 bases remained unmatched. The CDR3 reads CASSPGLAGGEETQYF. The CDR3 DNA is TGTGCCAGCAGCCCGGGACTAGCGGGGGGGGAAGAGACCCAGTACTTC.

The chain recombines TRBV6-5 with TRBJ1-1, with D perhaps TRBD1 (6 bases). The germline V and J ends were trimmed by 6 bases and 3 bases, with 17 bases remaining between them. The CDR3 runs 15 residues. CDR1 MNHEY and CDR2 SVGAGI come from the germline V gene. As DNA, the CDR3 is TGTGCCAGCAGATATAGCTCGGGGGGGCACACTGAAGCTTTCTTT. Its translation: CASRYSSGGHTEAFF.

The rearrangement links TRBV2 to TRBJ2-5; D unclear. Trimming cost V 4 bases and J 3 bases, with 6 bases left between them. The CDR3 extends over 12 amino acids. Germline CDR1 SNHLY, CDR2 FYNNEI. The CDR3 is CASSGIEETQYF. DNA of the CDR3: TGTGCCAGCAGTGGGATAGAAGAGACCCAGTACTTC. Drawing the rest from reference TRBV2 and TRBJ2-5, the complete variable domain is EPEVTQTPSHQVTQMGQEVILRCVPISNHLYFYWYRQILGQKVEFLVSFYNNEISEKSEIFDDQFSVERPDGSNFTLKIRSTKLEDSAMYFCASSGIEETQYFGPGTRLLVL.

The sample holds a few counts of this clone. The chain employs TRBV4-1 and TRBJ1-1; D remains unclear. V lost 1 base, J lost 1 base, and 4 bases lay in between. The CDR3 extends over 13 amino acids. The germline CDR1 and CDR2 sequences are MGHRA and YSYEKL. CDR3: CASSQVQNTEAFF. The CDR3 DNA reads TGCGCCAGCAGCCAAGTCCAGAACACTGAAGCTTTCTTT.

V and J are TRBV27 and TRBJ2-3; no firm D call. Germline V gene data show CDR1 as MNHEY and CDR2 as SMNVEV (reference sequence). The CDR3 totals 14 residues. Trimming took 2 bases from V and 2 from J, leaving 8 bases between them. CDR3 loop: CASSLVGDTDTQYF. Written as DNA, the CDR3 is TGTGCCAGCAGTTTAGTTGGGGACACAGATACGCAGTATTTT.

The chain joins TRBV18 to TRBJ2-1, with D possibly being TRBD2 (6 bases). There are 15 residues in the CDR3. Trimming removed 5 bases at V and 3 bases at J, with 14 bases between. CDR1 is KGHSH and CDR2 is LQKENI in the germline V gene. CDR3 coding DNA: TGTGCCAGCTCAGCGGGGCGGGGTAGCTACAATGAGCAGTTCTTC. This translates into CASSAGRGSYNEQFF.

The chain uses TRBV2 and TRBJ2-7; D remains unclear. The CDR3 totals 14 residues. V was shortened by 7 bases and J by 2 bases, with 15 bases between the two germline ends. The germline V gene has CDR1 SNHLY and CDR2 FYNNEI. The CDR3: CASKSSPGPYEQYF. The CDR3 DNA sequence: TGTGCCAGCAAAAGTTCGCCAGGTCCCTACGAGCAGTACTTC.

The rearrangement joins TRBV18 to TRBJ2-3; D ambiguous. The V gene's germline CDR1 is KGHSH and CDR2 LQKENI. V was shortened by 3 bases and J by 4 bases, with 2 bases between the two germline ends. The CDR3 contains 11 residues. The DNA for the CDR3 is TGTGCCAGCTCACCGTCAGATACGCAGTATTTT. Its translation is CASSPSDTQYF.

V is TRBV28 and J is TRBJ2-5; 12 bases match TRBD1. Germline V lookup: CDR1 MDHEN, CDR2 SYDVKM. The CDR3 covers 15 residues. Losses at the gene ends were 6 bases for V and 5 bases for J; bases not matched to a gene: 7. The CDR3 spells CASSTGQGARETQYF. The CDR3 coding sequence is TGTGCCAGCAGCACGGGACAGGGGGCGCGGGAGACCCAGTACTTC.

The V gene is TRBV4-1, the J gene TRBJ1-5; D gene ambiguous. CDR3 length equals 12 residues. Germline CDR1 and CDR2: MGHRA and YSYEKL. V was clipped by 0 bases and J by 15 bases, with 12 bases between them. CDR3 protein: CASSQDNQLLHF. The DNA of the CDR3 is TGCGCCAGCAGCCAAGACAATCAGCTTTTGCATTTT.

This rearrangement joins TRBV11-2 to TRBJ1-5, with D uncertain. The CDR3 extends over 14 amino acids. Trimming removed 5 bases at V and 3 bases at J, with 11 bases between. Germline CDR1 SGHAT, CDR2 FQNNGV. CDR3 nucleotides: TGTGCCAGCAGCCCCTCGGTAGTCAATCAGCCCCAGCATTTT. This sequence encodes CASSPSVVNQPQHF.

The chain couples TRBV15 to TRBJ2-1, with no clear D. Deletions cut 0 bases from V and 4 bases from J, with 7 bases between. CDR3 length equals 14 residues. Germline V gene lookup returns CDR1 LNHNV and CDR2 YYDKDF (reference sequence). The CDR3 DNA reads TGTGCCACCAGCAGAGACTTTTCATACAATGAGCAGTTCTTC. The encoded protein is CATSRDFSYNEQFF.

V and J are TRBV27 and TRBJ2-7; unclear D gene. This CDR3 spans 14 amino acids. V was trimmed by 5 bases and J by 3 bases, leaving 14 bases between them. The germline V gene encodes CDR1 MNHEY and CDR2 SMNVEV (reference sequence). CDR3 DNA sequence: TGTGCCAGCAGTAGGACCGGGTCCAACTACGAGCAGTACTTC. Its translation is CASSRTGSNYEQYF.

The V gene is TRBV2, the J gene TRBJ1-2; 7 bases agree with TRBD1. The CDR3 covers 16 residues. The germline V gene encodes CDR1 SNHLY and CDR2 FYNNEI. Trimming cost V 5 bases and J 4 bases; bases outside gene matches: 13. The CDR3 sequence: CASSLAPLQGGYGYTF. CDR3 nucleotide sequence: TGTGCCAGCAGTTTGGCCCCGCTGCAGGGGGGCTATGGCTACACCTTC.

V and J are TRBV6-5 and TRBJ2-5; 12 nucleotides match TRBD2. CDR3 length: 16 amino acids. Germline CDR1 is MNHEY and CDR2 is SVGAGI. Germline trimming cut 0 bases from V and 5 bases from J; bases unmatched to any gene: 4. The CDR3 sequence is CASSYSLAGGRETQYF. The CDR3 DNA reads TGTGCCAGCAGTTACTCGCTAGCGGGGGGGCGGGAGACCCAGTACTTC.

This clone was recorded only once. The V call is TRBV5-4, the J call TRBJ2-2; the D gene could be TRBD1 or TRBD2 (5 bases each). Trimming took 2 bases from V and 2 from J, leaving 10 bases between them. CDR1 is SGHNT and CDR2 is YYREEE in the germline V gene (reference sequence). This CDR3 region has 15 residues. CDR3 in amino acids: CASSFGARNTGELFF. CDR3 DNA sequence: TGTGCCAGCAGCTTCGGGGCGAGAAACACCGGGGAGCTGTTTTTT.

The chain carries TRBV11-2 and TRBJ2-1, with D possibly being TRBD1 or TRBD2 (7 bases each). Looked up from germline, CDR1 is SGHAT and CDR2 is FQNNGV. The CDR3 sequence is 14 residues long. V lost 5 bases, J lost 8 bases, and 16 bases lay in between. The CDR3 loop is CASSPQGGWYEQFF. Here the CDR3 DNA reads TGTGCCAGCAGCCCCCAGGGGGGGTGGTATGAGCAGTTCTTC.

The chain recombines TRBV28 with TRBJ2-3; 10 bases align to TRBD1. Germline V CDR1 and CDR2: MDHEN, SYDVKM. The CDR3 has 15 amino acids. J gave up 3 bases and V 1 base, and 1 base lay outside the gene matches. In nucleotides, the CDR3 is TGTGCCAGCAGTTTATCGGGACAGGGGACAGATACGCAGTATTTT. Translating gives CASSLSGQGTDTQYF. Full variable domain (rest looked up from reference TRBV28 and TRBJ2-3): DVKVTQSSRYLVKRTGEKVFLECVQDMDHENMFWYRQDPGLGLRLIYFSYDVKMKEKGDIPEGYSVSREKKERFSLILESASTNQTSMYLCASSLSGQGTDTQYFGPGTRLTVL.

This rearrangement joins TRBV15 to TRBJ1-5; maybe TRBD1 (5 bases). CDR1 and CDR2 (germline): LNHNV, YYDKDF (reference sequence). Trimming removed 3 bases at V and 6 bases at J, with 9 bases between. This CDR3 contains 13 residues. In nucleotides, the CDR3 is TGTGCCACCAGCAGCGGGGGGAGTCAGCCCCAGCATTTT. It specifies CATSSGGSQPQHF.